Listed below are T cell receptor beta chains from one sample, sequenced in a study of CD8 T cells in ankylosing spondylitis. Via MiXCR, TCRdb re-called the 5' RACE reads, giving one row per CDR3 protein. The table lists some 200,000 distinct CDR3 sequences, around 13% of them singletons, with about 15% in the top ten. Material: blood, either unsorted or a sorted T cell fraction (not recorded which). Receptor source: a male donor with ankylosing spondylitis or in good health (not recorded which). Both conserved end residues are part of each CDR3. The order of the fields is D gene, clone size, J gene, CDR3 length, V gene, CDR3 protein, CDR3 DNA. A D gene is named only where the DNA matches it firmly. A row's size may be missing; if present it is once, few, many or a size class.

D gene: TRBD1
clone size: many
J gene: TRBJ2-5
CDR3 length: 15
V gene: TRBV5-1
CDR3 protein: CASSPDGTVQETQYF
CDR3 DNA: TGCGCCAGCAGCCCGGACGGGACAGTCCAAGAGACCCAGTACTTC

D gene: -
clone size: many
J gene: TRBJ2-4
CDR3 length: 14
V gene: TRBV4-2
CDR3 protein: CASSQDEGENIQYF
CDR3 DNA: TGTGCCAGCAGCCAAGATGAGGGGGAAAACATTCAGTACTTC

D gene: TRBD2
clone size: -
J gene: TRBJ2-3
CDR3 length: 15
V gene: TRBV12-3/TRBV12-4
CDR3 protein: CASSNRAGARDTQYF
CDR3 DNA: TGTGCCAGCAGTAATCGAGCGGGAGCGAGAGATACGCAGTATTTT

D gene: -
clone size: few
J gene: TRBJ1-1
CDR3 length: 12
V gene: TRBV3-1
CDR3 protein: CASSLQTRLPFF
CDR3 DNA: TGTGCCAGCAGCCTCCAGACGCGGTTACCTTTCTTT

D gene: TRBD2
clone size: many
J gene: TRBJ2-3
CDR3 length: 18
V gene: TRBV7-6
CDR3 protein: CASSLELASGIGTDTQYF
CDR3 DNA: TGTGCCAGCAGCTTAGAATTGGCTAGCGGGATTGGAACAGATACGCAGTATTTT

D gene: -
clone size: -
J gene: TRBJ2-5
CDR3 length: 14
V gene: TRBV12-3/TRBV12-4
CDR3 protein: CASSLPPGWETQYF
CDR3 DNA: TGTGCCAGCAGTTTACCCCCGGGTTGGGAGACCCAGTACTTC

D gene: -
clone size: few
J gene: TRBJ1-2
CDR3 length: 15
V gene: TRBV11-2
CDR3 protein: CASSPRKTQFYGYTF
CDR3 DNA: TGTGCCAGCAGCCCTCGGAAGACCCAATTCTATGGCTACACCTTC

D gene: -
clone size: -
J gene: TRBJ2-1
CDR3 length: 14
V gene: TRBV5-1
CDR3 protein: CASSSPYRGHEQFF
CDR3 DNA: TGCGCCAGCAGTTCCCCATATAGGGGTCATGAGCAGTTCTTC

D gene: -
clone size: many
J gene: TRBJ2-1
CDR3 length: 13
V gene: TRBV4-1
CDR3 protein: CASSQRLVNEQFF
CDR3 DNA: TGCGCCAGCAGCCAACGTTTGGTTAATGAGCAGTTCTTC

D gene: -
clone size: few
J gene: TRBJ2-3
CDR3 length: 14
V gene: TRBV7-9
CDR3 protein: CASSPPEGPDTQYF
CDR3 DNA: TGTGCCAGCAGCCCCCCGGAGGGGCCAGATACGCAGTATTTT

D gene: TRBD1
clone size: -
J gene: TRBJ2-5
CDR3 length: 13
V gene: TRBV14
CDR3 protein: CALSGGPQETQYF
CDR3 DNA: TGTGCCCTCTCAGGGGGACCTCAAGAGACCCAGTACTTC

D gene: TRBD1
clone size: few
J gene: TRBJ1-2
CDR3 length: 16
V gene: TRBV9
CDR3 protein: CASRALGTGALNGYTF
CDR3 DNA: TGTGCCAGCAGAGCCCTTGGGACAGGGGCACTTAATGGCTACACCTTC

D gene: -
clone size: few
J gene: TRBJ2-7
CDR3 length: 14
V gene: TRBV4-1
CDR3 protein: CASSQRGQLDEQYF
CDR3 DNA: TGCGCCAGCAGCCAGAGGGGCCAACTCGACGAGCAGTACTTC

D gene: TRBD2
clone size: few
J gene: TRBJ2-5
CDR3 length: 16
V gene: TRBV10-1
CDR3 protein: CASSESQMWTSGGPIF
CDR3 DNA: TGCGCCAGCAGTGAGTCTCAAATGTGGACTAGCGGGGGTCCGATATTC

D gene: -
clone size: many
J gene: TRBJ2-7
CDR3 length: 13
V gene: TRBV20-1
CDR3 protein: CSAMDQLENEQYF
CDR3 DNA: TGCAGTGCTATGGACCAACTCGAGAACGAGCAGTACTTC

D gene: -
clone size: many
J gene: TRBJ2-3
CDR3 length: 13
V gene: TRBV7-2
CDR3 protein: CASSPAPTDTQYF
CDR3 DNA: TGTGCCAGCAGCCCGGCCCCAACAGATACGCAGTATTTT

D gene: -
clone size: -
J gene: TRBJ2-7
CDR3 length: 14
V gene: TRBV7-9
CDR3 protein: CASNYPGVKNEQYF
CDR3 DNA: TGTGCCAGCAACTACCCAGGGGTAAAAAACGAGCAGTACTTC

D gene: -
clone size: -
J gene: TRBJ2-5
CDR3 length: 12
V gene: TRBV4-1
CDR3 protein: CASSHSKETQYF
CDR3 DNA: TGCGCCAGCAGCCATTCTAAAGAGACCCAGTACTTC

D gene: TRBD1
clone size: few
J gene: TRBJ2-7
CDR3 length: 17
V gene: TRBV20-1
CDR3 protein: CSASLVYRGQSSYEQYF
CDR3 DNA: TGCAGTGCTAGTCTAGTATACAGGGGCCAGAGCTCCTACGAGCAGTACTTC

D gene: -
clone size: -
J gene: TRBJ1-1
CDR3 length: 12
V gene: TRBV20-1
CDR3 protein: CSASTPNTEAFF
CDR3 DNA: TGCAGTGCTAGTACACCGAACACTGAAGCTTTCTTT

D gene: TRBD2
clone size: -
J gene: TRBJ2-1
CDR3 length: 15
V gene: TRBV20-1
CDR3 protein: CSATQLAGADNEQFF
CDR3 DNA: TGCAGTGCTACCCAACTAGCGGGAGCTGATAATGAGCAGTTCTTC